This T cell receptor beta chain was observed in a study of identical twins. This clonotype was counted a few times. Its antigen is currently unknown. TCRdb re-derived calls from the 5' RACE reads in MiXCR, one entry per CDR3 protein. The sample has hundreds of thousands of distinct CDR3 sequences, roughly 20% seen once; the top ten hold around 13%. The CDR3 consists of 13 residues. The germline V gene has CDR1 MNHEY and CDR2 SVGEGT. The V end was cut by 8 bases, the J end by 0 bases, with 10 bases between. Study results and caveats: Conclusions were based on cross-sectional statistical analysis, without following the same donors.

The sample also formed part of further work on T cells expressing NK-cell markers. In that study: It was sorted CD3+CD56-NKG2C+, CD3+CD56+NKG2C- and CD3+CD56+NKG2C+ T cells that provided the TCR beta repertoires. The authors sequenced eight donors, of whom seven were HCMV-seropositive and one was seronegative.

The sample taken for sequencing was PBMCs. The chain has TRBV6-2 or TRBV6-3 and TRBJ1-1; no reliable D call. The TCR comes from a woman aged 18-35 years in good health. This chain's CDR3 is CASRVGLNTEAFF. The CDR3 region has the DNA TGTGCCAGCCGAGTGGGGTTGAACACTGAAGCTTTCTTT.